This T cell receptor beta chain was found in a study of T cell responses to AZD1222 COVID-19 vaccine. The CDR3 runs to 13 residues. Trimming removed 6 bases from V and 7 bases from J, with 11 bases in between. Per germline, CDR1 KGHDR and CDR2 SFDVKD. Assay used: immunoSEQ multiplex PCR; TCRdb lists only in-frame clones, some missing. The sample yields about 120,000 clones, around nine tenths seen once. This sequence originates from an adult in good health. The sample in question was peripheral blood, obtained on day 0 of AZD1222 vaccination. V is TRBV24-1 and J is TRBJ2-2; tentative D call: TRBD2 (5 bases). The CDR3, as DNA: TGTGCCACCAGTCTGTCCGGAGGCGGGGAGCTGTTTTTT. This codes for CATSLSGGGELFF.